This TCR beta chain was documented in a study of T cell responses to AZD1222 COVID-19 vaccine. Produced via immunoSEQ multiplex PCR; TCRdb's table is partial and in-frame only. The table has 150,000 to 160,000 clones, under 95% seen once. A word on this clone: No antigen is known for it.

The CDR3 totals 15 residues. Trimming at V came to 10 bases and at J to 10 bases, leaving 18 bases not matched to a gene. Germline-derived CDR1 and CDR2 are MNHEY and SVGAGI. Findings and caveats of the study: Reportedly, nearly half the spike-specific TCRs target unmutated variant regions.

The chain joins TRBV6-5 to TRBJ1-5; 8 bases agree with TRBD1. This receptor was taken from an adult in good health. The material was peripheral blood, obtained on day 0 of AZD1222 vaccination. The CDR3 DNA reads TGTGCCACCCTCCGGGACAGGTCAAGGATCAGCCCCCAGCATTTT. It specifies CATLRDRSRISPQHF.